A single T cell receptor (beta chain) is shown here with its context. Its antigen is unknown. After removal of 2 bases from V and 2 bases from J, the junction contained 6 bases not matched to a gene. The germline V gene encodes CDR1 MNHEY and CDR2 SVGAGI. CDR3 length: 16 amino acids. The PCR was carried out with 60 Vbeta primers and 13 Jbeta primers. The assay was immunoSEQ multiplex PCR, and TCRdb's table has in-frame clones only and misses some. The data contain over 150,000 clones, approximately 72% of them singletons. The sample comes from a study of cytomegalovirus exposure and HLA in healthy donors. General study findings and limits: Association of a missense DCLRE1C variant with TCR beta V- and J-gene trimming was reported in a later analysis.

The source material was PBMCs. The clonotype originates from a man in his fifties or sixties in good health and CMV-seronegative. The genes are TRBV6-5 and TRBJ2-1; the match to TRBD2 covers 7 bases. CDR3 bases: TGTGCCAGCAGTTACGCCGGGCTAGCGGCCTACAATGAGCAGTTCTTC. Its protein product is CASSYAGLAAYNEQFF.